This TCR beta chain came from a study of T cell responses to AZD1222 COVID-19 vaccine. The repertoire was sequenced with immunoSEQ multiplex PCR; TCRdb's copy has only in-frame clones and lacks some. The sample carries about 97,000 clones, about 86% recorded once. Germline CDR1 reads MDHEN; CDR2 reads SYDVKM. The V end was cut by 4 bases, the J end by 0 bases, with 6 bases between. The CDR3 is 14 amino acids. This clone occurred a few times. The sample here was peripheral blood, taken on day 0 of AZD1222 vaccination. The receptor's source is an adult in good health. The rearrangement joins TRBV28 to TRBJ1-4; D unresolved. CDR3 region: CASSYPATNEKLFF. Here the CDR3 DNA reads TGTGCCAGCAGTTACCCCGCAACTAATGAAAAACTGTTTTTT.